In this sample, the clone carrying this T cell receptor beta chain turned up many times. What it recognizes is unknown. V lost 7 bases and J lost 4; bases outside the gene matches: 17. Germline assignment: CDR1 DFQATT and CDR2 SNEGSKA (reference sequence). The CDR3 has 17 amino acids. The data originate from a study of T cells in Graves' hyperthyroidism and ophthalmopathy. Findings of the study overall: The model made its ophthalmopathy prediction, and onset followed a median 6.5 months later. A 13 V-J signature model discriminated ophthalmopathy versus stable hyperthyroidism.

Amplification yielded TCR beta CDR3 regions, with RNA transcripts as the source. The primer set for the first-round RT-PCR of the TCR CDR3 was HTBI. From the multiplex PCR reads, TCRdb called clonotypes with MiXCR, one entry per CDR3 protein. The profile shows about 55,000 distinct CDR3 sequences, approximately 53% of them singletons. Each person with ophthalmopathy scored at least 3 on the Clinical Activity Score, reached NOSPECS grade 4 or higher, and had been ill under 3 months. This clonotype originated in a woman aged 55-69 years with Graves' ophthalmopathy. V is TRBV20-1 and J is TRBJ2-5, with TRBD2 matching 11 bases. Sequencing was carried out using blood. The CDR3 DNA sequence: TGCAGTGGGTGGCTAGCGGGGGGCACCTCCCGTGTAGAGACCCAGTACTTC. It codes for CSGWLAGGTSRVETQYF.